The 16 T cell receptor beta chains reported below all come from one sample, sequenced in a study of T cells in Graves' hyperthyroidism and ophthalmopathy. TCR beta CDR3 sequences were amplified from RNA transcripts. The HTBI primer set drove a first-round RT-PCR of the TCR CDR3. TCRdb independently ran MiXCR on the multiplex PCR reads; one entry per CDR3 protein. The table lists 650,000 to 850,000 distinct CDR3 sequences, roughly a sixth of them singletons. Material: blood. These receptors originate from a woman between 45 and 60 years old with Graves' hyperthyroidism that later progressed to Graves' ophthalmopathy.

This clonotype has ten or more counts. The chain joins TRBV20-1 to TRBJ2-5; D is perhaps TRBD2 (5 bases). CDR1 and CDR2 (germline): DFQATT, SNEGSKA (reference sequence). Trimming removed 3 bases from V and 0 bases from J, with 8 bases in between. CDR3 length: 13 residues. The CDR3 is CSAREENQETQYF. The CDR3 DNA follows: TGCAGTGCTAGGGAGGAGAACCAAGAGACCCAGTACTTC.

The table lists this clonotype with a count of one. This sequence joins TRBV12-3 or TRBV12-4 and TRBJ2-5, with D possibly called TRBD1 or TRBD2 (5 bases each). Trimming took off 3 bases at V and 1 base at J, with 9 bases between the two ends. The CDR3 length is 14 residues. CDR3 in amino acids: CASSFWGFQETQYF. In nucleotides, the CDR3 is TGTGCCAGCAGTTTTTGGGGGTTCCAAGAGACCCAGTACTTC.

There are many counts of this clonotype. CDR3 sequence: CASLQGASTGELFF. The CDR3 DNA sequence: TGTGCCAGCTTACAGGGGGCGAGCACCGGGGAGCTGTTTTTT. The chain is built from TRBV6-2 or TRBV6-3 and TRBJ2-2; 9 positions match TRBD1. The CDR3 extends over 14 amino acids. Looked up from germline, CDR1 is MNHEY and CDR2 is SVGEGT. The J segment lost 4 bases and the V segment lost 8 bases, leaving 5 bases of the junction unmatched.

The chain uses TRBV4-1 and TRBJ2-2; 12 bases fit TRBD2. CDR3 length: 17 residues. Per the germline V gene, CDR1 is MGHRA and CDR2 is YSYEKL. The ends lost 1 base at V and 3 bases at J; junction bases unmatched: 3. CDR3 DNA sequence: TGCGCCAGCAGCCAAGCGGGACTAGCGGGTGACACCGGGGAGCTGTTTTTT. It codes for CASSQAGLAGDTGELFF.

The rearrangement joins TRBV18 to TRBJ2-5; TRBD2 matches at 9 bases. The CDR3 covers 16 residues. Germline CDR1 and CDR2: KGHSH and LQKENI. V shed 0 bases, J shed 5 bases, and the junction held 7 bases outside the gene matches. CDR3 coding DNA: TGTGCCAGCTCACCACCGAAGGGACTAGCTGGGGAGACCCAGTACTTC. This encodes CASSPPKGLAGETQYF.

A few counts support this clonotype. The rearrangement uses TRBV7-2 and TRBJ2-1; the D gene is possibly TRBD2 (5 bases). The length of the CDR3 is 15 residues. The germline V gene has CDR1 SGHTA and CDR2 FQGNSA. The germline V and J ends were trimmed by 3 bases and 5 bases, with 14 bases remaining between them. This CDR3 reads CASSLWSGGNNEQFF. The CDR3 DNA sequence: TGTGCCAGCAGCTTGTGGAGCGGCGGAAACAATGAGCAGTTCTTC.

The V gene is TRBV4-1, the J gene TRBJ1-4; D call uncertain. Germline loops: CDR1 MGHRA, CDR2 YSYEKL. The CDR3 consists of 14 residues. Trimming removed 5 bases from V and 7 bases from J, with 14 bases in between. CDR3 in DNA: TGCGCCAGCAGCGAAAGTCCTTATCCTGAAAAACTGTTTTTT. This codes for CASSESPYPEKLFF.

The rearrangement links TRBV7-2 to TRBJ1-1; the D gene is possibly TRBD1 (6 bases). This CDR3 is built from 16 residues. Deletions cut 0 bases from V and 4 bases from J, with 15 bases between. The germline V gene has CDR1 SGHTA and CDR2 FQGNSA. CDR3: CASSLAGGGPSTEAFF. The CDR3 nucleotides are TGTGCCAGCAGCTTAGCTGGCGGGGGCCCTAGCACTGAAGCTTTCTTT. The full variable domain, completed using reference TRBV7-2 and TRBJ1-1, is GAGVSQSPSNKVTEKGKDVELRCDPISGHTALYWYRQSLGQGLEFLIYFQGNSAPDKSGLPSDRFSAERTGGSVSTLTIQRTQQEDSAVYLCASSLAGGGPSTEAFFGQGTRLTVV.

This clonotype occurred many times. The chain couples TRBV3-1 to TRBJ2-2, with 9 bases identical to TRBD1. V dropped 3 bases and J dropped 1; count of bases not matched to a gene: 3. The CDR3 runs 16 residues. Germline assignment: CDR1 LGHDT and CDR2 YNNKEL (reference sequence). Here the CDR3 reads CASSQGQGLNTGELFF. As DNA, the CDR3 is TGTGCCAGCAGCCAGGGACAGGGATTGAACACCGGGGAGCTGTTTTTT.

CDR3 region: CASSYGRTSEKDTQYF. For the CDR3, the DNA is TGTGCCAGCAGTTACGGTAGGACATCCGAGAAAGATACGCAGTATTTT. The chain has TRBV6-5 and TRBJ2-3; maybe TRBD1 (5 bases). The germline gives CDR1 MNHEY, CDR2 SVGAGI. CDR3 length: 16 residues. With 2 bases removed from V and 5 bases from J, the gap between germline ends came to 17 bases.

About this clonotype itself: A much bigger clone sits one base away, suggesting this may be a read error. The rearrangement uses TRBV11-3 and TRBJ2-1; D gene ambiguous. The CDR3 is 14 amino acids. CDR1 and CDR2 from the germline V gene are SGHNT and YENEEA. The chain's CDR3 is CASSLGRRNNERFF. The CDR3 bases are TGTGCCAGCAGCTTAGGGCGAAGGAACAATGAGCGGTTCTTC.

This clonotype was seen ten or more times. The DNA of the CDR3 is TGTGCCTGGAGTGTCGGGGGATACTATGGCTACACCTTC. Amino acid sequence: CAWSVGGYYGYTF. The chain employs TRBV30 and TRBJ1-2; D perhaps matches TRBD1 (5 bases). Germline CDR1 and CDR2: GTSNPN and SVGIG (reference sequence). V gave up 0 bases and J gave up 3 bases, with 8 bases separating them. The CDR3 spans 13 residues.

The chain uses TRBV5-4 and TRBJ2-3; maybe TRBD1 (5 bases). Germline CDR1 reads SGHNT; CDR2 reads YYREEE (reference sequence). V was trimmed by 1 base and J by 4 bases, leaving 13 bases between them. The CDR3 is 15 residues long. CDR3 nucleotides: TGTGCCAGCAGCTTGCAGGGATCTAGGGCAGATACGCAGTATTTT. It encodes CASSLQGSRADTQYF.

This clonotype appeared a few times. The gene calls are TRBV29-1 and TRBJ2-2, with D perhaps assigned TRBD1 or TRBD2 (5 bases each). The CDR3 has 14 residues. Trimming pared 4 bases from V and 1 base from J, leaving 10 bases between. Per the germline V gene, CDR1 is SQVTM and CDR2 is ANQGSEA. The CDR3 reads CSVAGRLNTGELFF. Written as DNA, the CDR3 is TGCAGCGTTGCGGGACGGCTGAACACCGGGGAGCTGTTTTTT.

The chain couples TRBV25-1 to TRBJ1-4; the match to TRBD1 covers 8 bases. Germline lookup yields CDR1 MGHDK and CDR2 SYGVNS. CDR3 length: 15 residues. Trimming removed 4 bases from V and 7 bases from J; junction bases left unmatched: 8. CDR3 loop: CASSVPGTGSEKLFF. The DNA for the CDR3 is TGTGCCAGCAGTGTCCCCGGGACAGGCTCTGAAAAACTGTTTTTT.

This clonotype was seen ten or more times. This chain links TRBV12-3 or TRBV12-4 with TRBJ2-7; 7 bases map to TRBD2. This CDR3 comprises 13 residues. V was pared by 6 bases and J by 2 bases, with 4 bases of the junction left unmatched. In nucleotides, the CDR3 is TGTGCCAGCAGACCCGGACTAGCCTACGAGCAGTACTTC. Translated, it gives CASRPGLAYEQYF.